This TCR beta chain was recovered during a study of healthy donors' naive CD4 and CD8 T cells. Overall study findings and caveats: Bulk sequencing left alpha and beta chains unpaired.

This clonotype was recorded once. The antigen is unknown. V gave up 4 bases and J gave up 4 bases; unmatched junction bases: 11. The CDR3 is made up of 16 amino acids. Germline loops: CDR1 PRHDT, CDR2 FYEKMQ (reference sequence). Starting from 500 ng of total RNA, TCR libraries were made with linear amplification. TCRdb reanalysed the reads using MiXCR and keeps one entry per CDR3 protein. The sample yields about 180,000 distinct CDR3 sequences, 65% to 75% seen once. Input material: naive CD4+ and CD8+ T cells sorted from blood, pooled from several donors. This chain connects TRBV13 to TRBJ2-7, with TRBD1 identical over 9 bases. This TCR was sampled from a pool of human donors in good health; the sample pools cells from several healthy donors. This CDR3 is CASSSQAGQGRYEQYF. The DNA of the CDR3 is TGTGCCAGCAGCTCCCAGGCGGGACAGGGTCGTTACGAGCAGTACTTC. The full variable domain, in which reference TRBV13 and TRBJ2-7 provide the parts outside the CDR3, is AAGVIQSPRHLIKEKRETATLKCYPIPRHDTVYWYQQGPGQDPQFLISFYEKMQSDKGSIPDRFSAQQFSDYHSELNMSSLELGDSALYFCASSSQAGQGRYEQYFGPGTRLTVT.